Here is one TCR beta chain with its context. Original handling: Quantification of nucleated cells was approximated via reference gene primer amplification. Profiled with immunoSEQ multiplex PCR; TCRdb holds only in-frame clones, not every one. From that table come the V and J calls and clone size; the DNA was used to work out D and trimming. This table holds roughly 220,000 clones, roughly 88% found once. This record comes from a study of blood T cell repertoires in COVID-19. The CDR3 totals 13 residues. Trimming cost V 5 bases and J 6 bases; bases outside gene matches: 3. Germline CDR1 SGHAT, CDR2 FQNNGV.

This sequence was found in a man aged 25 to 40 who had recovered from COVID-19. The chain links TRBV11-2 to TRBJ1-4; 7 positions agree with TRBD1. Sequenced: peripheral blood. This CDR3 is CASSRGPDEKLFF. The CDR3 region has the DNA TGTGCCAGCAGCAGGGGGCCTGATGAAAAACTGTTTTTT. The full variable domain, in which reference TRBV11-2 and TRBJ1-4 provide the parts outside the CDR3, is EAGVAQSPRYKIIEKRQSVAFWCNPISGHATLYWYQQILGQGPKLLIQFQNNGVVDDSQLPKDRFSAERLKGVDSTLKIQPAKLEDSAVYLCASSRGPDEKLFFGSGTQLSVL.